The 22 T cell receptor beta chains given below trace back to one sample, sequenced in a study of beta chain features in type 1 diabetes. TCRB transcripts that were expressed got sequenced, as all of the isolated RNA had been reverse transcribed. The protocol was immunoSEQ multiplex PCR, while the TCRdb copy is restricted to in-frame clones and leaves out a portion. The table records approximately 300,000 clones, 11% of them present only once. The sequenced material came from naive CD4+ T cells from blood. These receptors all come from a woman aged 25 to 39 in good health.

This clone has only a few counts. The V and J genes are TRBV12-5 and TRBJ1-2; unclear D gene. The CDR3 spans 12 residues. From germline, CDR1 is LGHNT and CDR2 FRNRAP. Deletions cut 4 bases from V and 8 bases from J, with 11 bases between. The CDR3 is CASGSTGLGYTF. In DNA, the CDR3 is TGTGCTAGTGGTTCCACGGGGTTGGGCTACACCTTC.

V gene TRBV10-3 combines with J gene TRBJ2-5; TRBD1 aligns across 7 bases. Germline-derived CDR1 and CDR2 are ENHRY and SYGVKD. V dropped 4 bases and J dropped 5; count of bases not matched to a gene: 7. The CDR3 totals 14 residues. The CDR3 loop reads CAISGSTGKETQYF. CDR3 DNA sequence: TGTGCCATCAGTGGGTCGACAGGGAAGGAGACCCAGTACTTC.

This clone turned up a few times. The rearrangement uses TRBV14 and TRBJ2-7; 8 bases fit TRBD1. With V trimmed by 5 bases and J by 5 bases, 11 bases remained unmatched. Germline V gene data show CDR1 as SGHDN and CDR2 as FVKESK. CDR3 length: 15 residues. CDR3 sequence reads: CASSSHRTGFDEQYF. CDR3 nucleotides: TGTGCCAGCAGCTCCCACAGGACAGGGTTCGACGAGCAGTACTTC.

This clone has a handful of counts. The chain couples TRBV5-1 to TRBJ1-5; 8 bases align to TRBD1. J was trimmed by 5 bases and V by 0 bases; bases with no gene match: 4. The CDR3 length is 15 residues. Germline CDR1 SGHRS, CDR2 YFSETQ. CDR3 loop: CASSLVPGGYQPQHF. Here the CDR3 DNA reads TGCGCCAGCAGCTTGGTTCCAGGGGGCTATCAGCCCCAGCATTTT.

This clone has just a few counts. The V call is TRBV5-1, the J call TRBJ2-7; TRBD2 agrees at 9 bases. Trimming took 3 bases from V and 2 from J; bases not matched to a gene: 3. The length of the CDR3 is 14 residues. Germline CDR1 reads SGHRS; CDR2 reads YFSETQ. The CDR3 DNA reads TGCGCCAGCAGCTCTAGCGGGACTACCTACGAGCAGTACTTC. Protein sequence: CASSSSGTTYEQYF. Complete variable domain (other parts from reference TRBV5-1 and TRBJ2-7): KAGVTQTPRYLIKTRGQQVTLSCSPISGHRSVSWYQQTPGQGLQFLFEYFSETQRNKGNFPGRFSGRQFSNSRSEMNVSTLELGDSALYLCASSSSGTTYEQYFGPGTRLTVT.

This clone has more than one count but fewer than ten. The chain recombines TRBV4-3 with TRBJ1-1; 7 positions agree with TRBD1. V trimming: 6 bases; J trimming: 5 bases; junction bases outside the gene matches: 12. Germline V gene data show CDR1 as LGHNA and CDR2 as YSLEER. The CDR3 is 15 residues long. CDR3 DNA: TGCGCCAGCAGTCTACAGGGGTCCAGCGTTACTGAAGCTTTCTTT. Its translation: CASSLQGSSVTEAFF.

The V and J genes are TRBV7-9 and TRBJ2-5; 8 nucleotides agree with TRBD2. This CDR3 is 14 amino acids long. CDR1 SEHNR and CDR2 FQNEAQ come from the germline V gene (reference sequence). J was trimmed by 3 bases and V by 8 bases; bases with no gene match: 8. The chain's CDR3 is CASRRGAGEETQYF. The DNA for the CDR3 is TGTGCCAGCCGCAGAGGAGCGGGAGAAGAGACCCAGTACTTC.

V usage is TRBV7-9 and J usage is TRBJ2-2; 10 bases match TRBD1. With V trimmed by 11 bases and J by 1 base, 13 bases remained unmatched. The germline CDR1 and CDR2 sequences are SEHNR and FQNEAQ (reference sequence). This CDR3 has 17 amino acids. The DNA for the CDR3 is TGTGCCGGGCCGGGACAGGGGCCGCTTATGAACACCGGGGAGCTGTTTTTT. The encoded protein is CAGPGQGPLMNTGELFF.

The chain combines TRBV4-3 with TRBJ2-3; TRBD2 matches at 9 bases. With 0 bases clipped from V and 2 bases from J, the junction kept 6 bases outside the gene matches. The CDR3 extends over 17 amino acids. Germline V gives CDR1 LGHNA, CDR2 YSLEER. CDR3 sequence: CASSQDRPSGNTDTQYF. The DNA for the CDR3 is TGCGCCAGCAGCCAAGATAGGCCTAGCGGGAACACAGATACGCAGTATTTT.

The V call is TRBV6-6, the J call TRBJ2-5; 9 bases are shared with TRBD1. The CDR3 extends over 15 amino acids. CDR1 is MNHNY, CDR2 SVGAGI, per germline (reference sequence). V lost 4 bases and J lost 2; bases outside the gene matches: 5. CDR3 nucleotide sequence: TGTGCCAGCAGTTGGGACAGGGCACCACAAGAGACCCAGTACTTC. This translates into CASSWDRAPQETQYF.

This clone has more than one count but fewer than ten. For the CDR3, the DNA is TGCGCCAGCAGCCAACTATCCGGGACTAGCGGGAGAGAGACCCAGTACTTC. It translates to CASSQLSGTSGRETQYF. This chain uses TRBV4-3 with TRBJ2-5; 14 positions match TRBD2. CDR1 and CDR2 from the germline V gene are LGHNA and YSLEER. Unmatched junction bases numbered 6, after V lost 2 bases and J lost 4 bases. This CDR3 has 17 amino acids.

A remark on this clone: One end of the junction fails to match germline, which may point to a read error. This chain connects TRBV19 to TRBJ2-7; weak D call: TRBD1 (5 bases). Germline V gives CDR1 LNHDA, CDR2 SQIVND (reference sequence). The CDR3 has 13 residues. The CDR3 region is CASSLDGHYEQYF. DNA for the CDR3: TGTGCCAGTAGTTTAGACGGACACTACGAGCAGTACTTC.

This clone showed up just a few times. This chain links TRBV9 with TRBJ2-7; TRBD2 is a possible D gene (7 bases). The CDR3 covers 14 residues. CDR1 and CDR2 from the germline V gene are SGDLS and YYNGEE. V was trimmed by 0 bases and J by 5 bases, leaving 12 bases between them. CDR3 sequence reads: CASSVGGRGNEQYF. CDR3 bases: TGTGCCAGCAGCGTAGGAGGGAGGGGGAACGAGCAGTACTTC.

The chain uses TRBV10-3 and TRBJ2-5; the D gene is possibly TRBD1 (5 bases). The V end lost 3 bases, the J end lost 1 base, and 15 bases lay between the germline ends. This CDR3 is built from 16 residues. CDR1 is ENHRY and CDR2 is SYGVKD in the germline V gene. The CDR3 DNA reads TGTGCCATCAGTGACCCGCATAGGGGCCCCCAAGAGACCCAGTACTTC. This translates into CAISDPHRGPQETQYF.

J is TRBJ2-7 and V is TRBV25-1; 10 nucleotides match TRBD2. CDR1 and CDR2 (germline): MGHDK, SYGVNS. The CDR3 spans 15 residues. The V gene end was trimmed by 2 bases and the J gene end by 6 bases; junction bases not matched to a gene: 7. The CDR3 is CASSERSGLAAEQYF. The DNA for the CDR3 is TGTGCCAGCAGTGAACGGAGTGGACTAGCGGCCGAGCAGTACTTC.

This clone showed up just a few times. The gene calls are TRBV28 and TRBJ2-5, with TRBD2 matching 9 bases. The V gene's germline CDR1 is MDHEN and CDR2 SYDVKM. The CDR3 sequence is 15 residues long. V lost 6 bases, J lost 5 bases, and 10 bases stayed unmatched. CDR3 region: CASSLGGTSRETQYF. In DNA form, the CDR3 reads TGTGCCAGCAGCCTAGGAGGGACTAGCAGGGAGACCCAGTACTTC.

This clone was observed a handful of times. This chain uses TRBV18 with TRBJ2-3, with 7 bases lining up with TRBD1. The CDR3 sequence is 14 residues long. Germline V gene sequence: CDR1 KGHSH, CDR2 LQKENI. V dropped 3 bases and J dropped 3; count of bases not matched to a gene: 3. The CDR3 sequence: CASSPTGRTDTQYF. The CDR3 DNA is TGTGCCAGCTCACCGACAGGGCGAACAGATACGCAGTATTTT.

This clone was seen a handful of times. In DNA form, the CDR3 reads TGTGCCAGCAGTCACTGGACTAGCCAAGAGACCCAGTACTTC. It codes for CASSHWTSQETQYF. The genes are TRBV25-1 and TRBJ2-5; 7 bases align to TRBD2. CDR1 and CDR2 from the germline V gene are MGHDK and SYGVNS. CDR3 size: 14 residues. V gave up 5 bases and J gave up 1 base; unmatched junction bases: 4.

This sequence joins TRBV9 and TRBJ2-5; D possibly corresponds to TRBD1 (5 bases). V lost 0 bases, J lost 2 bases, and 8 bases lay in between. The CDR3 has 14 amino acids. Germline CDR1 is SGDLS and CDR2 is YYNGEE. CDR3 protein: CASSVGQGQETQYF. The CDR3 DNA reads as TGTGCCAGCAGCGTAGGGCAGGGTCAAGAGACCCAGTACTTC.

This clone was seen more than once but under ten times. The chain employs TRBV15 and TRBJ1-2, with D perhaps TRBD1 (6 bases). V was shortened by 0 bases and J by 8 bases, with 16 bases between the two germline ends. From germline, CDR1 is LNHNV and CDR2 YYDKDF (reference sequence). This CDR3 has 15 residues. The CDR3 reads CATSREGGGAWGYTF. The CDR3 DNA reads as TGTGCCACCAGCAGAGAAGGCGGGGGCGCTTGGGGCTACACCTTC.

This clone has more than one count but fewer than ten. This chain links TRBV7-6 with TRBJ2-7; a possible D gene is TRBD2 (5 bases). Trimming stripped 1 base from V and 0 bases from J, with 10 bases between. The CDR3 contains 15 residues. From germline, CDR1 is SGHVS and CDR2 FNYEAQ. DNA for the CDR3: TGTGCCAGCAGCTTAGTTCTAGCTAACTCCTACGAGCAGTACTTC. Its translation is CASSLVLANSYEQYF.

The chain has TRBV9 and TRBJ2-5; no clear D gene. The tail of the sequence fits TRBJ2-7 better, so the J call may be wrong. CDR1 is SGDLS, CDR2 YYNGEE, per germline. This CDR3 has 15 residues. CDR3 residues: CASSVAVSPTYEQYF. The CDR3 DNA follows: TGTGCCAGCAGCGTAGCTGTATCTCCTACCTACGAGCAGTACTTC.